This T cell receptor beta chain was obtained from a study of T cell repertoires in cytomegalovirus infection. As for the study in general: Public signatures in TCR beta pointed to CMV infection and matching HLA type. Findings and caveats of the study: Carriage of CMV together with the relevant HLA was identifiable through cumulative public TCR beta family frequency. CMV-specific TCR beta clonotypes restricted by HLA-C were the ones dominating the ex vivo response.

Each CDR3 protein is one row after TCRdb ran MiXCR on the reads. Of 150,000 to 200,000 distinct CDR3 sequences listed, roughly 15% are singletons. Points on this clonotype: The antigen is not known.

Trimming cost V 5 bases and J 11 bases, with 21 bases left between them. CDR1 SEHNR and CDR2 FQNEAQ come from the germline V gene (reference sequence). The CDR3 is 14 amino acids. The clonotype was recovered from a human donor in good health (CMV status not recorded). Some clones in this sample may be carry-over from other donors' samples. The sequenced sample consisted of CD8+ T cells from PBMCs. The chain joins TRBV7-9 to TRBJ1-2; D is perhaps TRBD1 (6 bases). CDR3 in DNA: TGTGCCAGCAGCCCCGGGACACTACGAAGGGGGTACACCTTC. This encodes CASSPGTLRRGYTF.